These T cell receptor beta chains were read from a single sample in a study of early T cells in non-severe SARS-CoV-2 infection. TCRdb redid the calling of the 5' RACE reads with MiXCR, one entry per CDR3 protein. The data contain roughly 64,000 distinct CDR3 sequences, about an eighth of them seen just once; the ten biggest clones take up around 4.3%. The specimen sequenced was whole blood. The receptors originated from an adult who was a healthcare worker with PCR-confirmed SARS-CoV-2 infection or an uninfected control (not recorded which). The conserved cysteine and the conserved F or W are not part of the CDR3 here. The D gene is left open where the match is weak. The listing skips clone size in some rows; elsewhere it reads once, few, many or a size class.

v_call d_call clone_size cdr3_aa
TRBV10-3 . few AISPALETRNEQF
TRBV10-3 TRBD2 . AISSPSGGPRETQY
TRBV6-2/TRBV6-3 . . AQPLYNSPLH
TRBV20-1 TRBD2 . SARVRTSGITDTQY
TRBV6-1 . few ASSERDTPGVAF
TRBV4-1 TRBD2 many ASSQEAGGPYEQY
TRBV5-4 TRBD2 . ASSDAGTSGETQY
TRBV18 . . ASSPGLVYGYT
TRBV5-6 TRBD1 many ASTARRDSKNEKLF
TRBV12-3/TRBV12-4 TRBD1 many ASSFSPTGSLGYT
TRBV29-1 TRBD1 . SGAGTGGTSTDTQY
TRBV4-2 . . ASSQDSATNEKLF
TRBV7-8 TRBD1 few ASSYGQGADYEQY
TRBV7-9 TRBD1 . ASSYYPGTGKQETQY
TRBV29-1 TRBD1 few SVTTGGAGTGELF
TRBV6-5 . few ASSYRLTVANEQF